This T cell receptor (beta chain) was sequenced for a study of T cell responses to AZD1222 COVID-19 vaccine. The repertoire was sequenced with immunoSEQ multiplex PCR; TCRdb's copy has only in-frame clones and lacks some. The table shows 85,000 to 130,000 clones, with 70% to 90% occurring only once. The CDR3 sequence is 14 residues long. CDR1 SNHLY and CDR2 FYNNEI come from the germline V gene. Trimming took 6 bases from V and 3 from J; bases not matched to a gene: 8. The receptor was isolated from an adult in good health. The V call is TRBV2, the J call TRBJ2-7; 7 bases line up with TRBD1. The material was peripheral blood, obtained on day 0 of AZD1222 vaccination. This CDR3 is CASSEQGSYYEQYF. In DNA form, the CDR3 reads TGTGCCAGCAGCGAACAGGGGTCCTACTACGAGCAGTACTTC.